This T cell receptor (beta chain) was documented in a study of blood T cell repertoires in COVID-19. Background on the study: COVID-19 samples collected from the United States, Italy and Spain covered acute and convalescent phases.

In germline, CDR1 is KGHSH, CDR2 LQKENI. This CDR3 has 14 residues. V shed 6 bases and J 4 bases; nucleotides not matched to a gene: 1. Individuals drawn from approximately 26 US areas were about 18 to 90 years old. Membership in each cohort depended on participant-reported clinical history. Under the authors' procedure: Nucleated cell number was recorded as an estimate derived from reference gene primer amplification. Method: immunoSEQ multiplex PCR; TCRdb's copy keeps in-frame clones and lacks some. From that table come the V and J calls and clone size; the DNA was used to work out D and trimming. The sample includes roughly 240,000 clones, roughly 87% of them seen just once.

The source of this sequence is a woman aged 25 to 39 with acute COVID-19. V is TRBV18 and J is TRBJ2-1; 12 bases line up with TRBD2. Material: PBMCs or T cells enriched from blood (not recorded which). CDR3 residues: CASSTSGGYNEQFF. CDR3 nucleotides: TGTGCCAGCTCGACTAGCGGGGGATACAATGAGCAGTTCTTC.